Detailed here is one TCR beta chain. This specimen comes from a study of blood T cell repertoires in COVID-19. Source study methods: Reference gene primer amplification gave nucleated cell count estimates. The table came from immunoSEQ multiplex PCR; TCRdb's copy has only in-frame clones and leaves some out. V and J calls and clone size come straight from that table; D and trimming were deduced from the DNA. The sample lists about 160,000 clones, under 80% seen once, with around 2.8% in the top ten. V lost 1 base to trimming and J lost 5 bases, with 4 bases between them. This CDR3 region has 12 residues.

The chain uses TRBV12-3 or TRBV12-4 and TRBJ2-3; D is unclear. This TCR was sampled from a man between 65 and 79 years old with acute or convalescent COVID-19. The specimen was peripheral blood. The CDR3 DNA reads TGTGCCAGCAGTTTAGGCGGAGATACGCAGTATTTT. Translated, it gives CASSLGGDTQYF.